The 19 T cell receptor beta chains presented below share a single source sample, sequenced in a study of T cells in localized non-small cell lung cancer (dated by TCRdb to the early 2020s). Library method: the immunoSEQ multiplex PCR assay. TCRdb provides this immuneACCESS table in a form limited to in-frame rearrangements. Some clones are lacking; in checked studies, under half of them reflect an unresolved V gene, and why the rest are absent is not known. This sample holds about 60,000 clones; roughly 88% were observed only once. The top ten clonotypes cover approximately 2% of the sample. Material: peripheral blood, obtained before any cancer treatment. Source of these receptors: a woman between 35 and 75 years old with stage I lung adenocarcinoma.

The genes are TRBV7-9 and TRBJ2-7, with D perhaps given as TRBD1 or TRBD2 (5 bases each). Germline assignment: CDR1 SEHNR and CDR2 FQNEAQ (reference sequence). Trimming took off 5 bases at V and 3 bases at J, with 17 bases between the two ends. CDR3 length: 15 residues. For the CDR3, the DNA is TGTGCCAGCAGCCAGACCGGGACGAGGGGCTACGAGCAGTACTTC. It translates to CASSQTGTRGYEQYF.

J is TRBJ2-1 and V is TRBV27; 7 bases align to TRBD2. The CDR3 runs 15 residues. Losses at the gene ends were 6 bases for V and 2 bases for J; bases not matched to a gene: 7. Germline V lookup: CDR1 MNHEY, CDR2 SMNVEV (reference sequence). Written as DNA, the CDR3 is TGTGCCAGCAGATCGGCGGGGGTAACCTACAATGAGCAGTTCTTC. It codes for CASRSAGVTYNEQFF.

Comments on this clone: A junction end diverges from the germline sequence, so it may reflect a read error. This chain joins TRBV4-3 and TRBJ2-1, with 12 bases that match TRBD1. The CDR3 consists of 18 residues. Germline lookup yields CDR1 LGHNA and CDR2 YSLEER. The CDR3, as DNA: TGCGCCAGCAGCCAAGATTGGGCCGGGACAGGGGGCTCAATTGAGCGGTTCTTC. Its translation is CASSQDWAGTGGSIERFF.

The CDR3 DNA follows: TGTGCCACCAACCCAGCTAGCTCCTCCACAGATACGCAGTATTTT. Its protein product is CATNPASSSTDTQYF. The chain is built from TRBV15 and TRBJ2-3; D may be TRBD2 (5 bases). The V end was cut by 7 bases, the J end by 2 bases, with 16 bases between. This CDR3 is 15 amino acids long. CDR1 is LNHNV and CDR2 is YYDKDF in the germline V gene (reference sequence).

The chain couples TRBV7-2 to TRBJ1-1; D remains unclear. The CDR3 contains 13 residues. V was cut by 5 bases and J by 2 bases, with 9 bases left in between. Germline values: CDR1 SGHTA, CDR2 FQGNSA. The CDR3 nucleotides are TGTGCCAGCAGCCCCAATACTAACACTGAAGCTTTCTTT. Translation: CASSPNTNTEAFF.

V is TRBV5-1 and J is TRBJ2-1; 10 nucleotides agree with TRBD2. Trimming took 1 base from V and 0 from J; bases not matched to a gene: 7. The germline V gene encodes CDR1 SGHRS and CDR2 YFSETQ. This CDR3 has 18 amino acids. The CDR3: CASSLSLAGESSYNEQFF. In DNA, the CDR3 is TGCGCCAGCAGCTTGAGTCTAGCGGGAGAGTCCTCCTACAATGAGCAGTTCTTC.

This sequence joins TRBV27 and TRBJ2-1; D could derive from TRBD1 or TRBD2 (5 bases each). CDR3 size: 15 residues. Germline lookup yields CDR1 MNHEY and CDR2 SMNVEV (reference sequence). Trimming cost V 4 bases and J 1 base, with 11 bases left between them. CDR3 amino acids: CASSSGGVSYNEQFF. DNA for the CDR3: TGTGCCAGCAGTTCTGGGGGAGTGTCCTACAATGAGCAGTTCTTC.

The chain uses TRBV6-5 and TRBJ1-1; 8 bases are shared with TRBD1. Trimming took 5 bases from V and 5 from J; bases not matched to a gene: 7. Germline assignment: CDR1 MNHEY and CDR2 SVGAGI. This CDR3 is built from 14 residues. The CDR3 DNA is TGTGCCAGCAGTGGCACAGGGGGAGTAACTGAAGCTTTCTTT. Translated: CASSGTGGVTEAFF.

This chain links TRBV7-2 with TRBJ2-1; D is unresolved. Germline V gene lookup returns CDR1 SGHTA and CDR2 FQGNSA. Trimming left V 8 bases short and J 8 bases short, with 13 bases between. The length of the CDR3 is 12 residues. DNA of the CDR3: TGTGCCAGCGGGCTCCTCCCCTATGAGCAGTTCTTC. This codes for CASGLLPYEQFF.

V and J are TRBV18 and TRBJ1-2; D remains ambiguous. The CDR3 totals 13 residues. Germline lookup yields CDR1 KGHSH and CDR2 LQKENI. Trimming removed 5 bases at V and 4 bases at J, with 11 bases between. The CDR3 DNA reads TGTGCCAGCTCATCATCGGACGGCTATGGCTACACCTTC. Protein: CASSSSDGYGYTF. The complete variable domain, with remaining parts taken from reference TRBV18 and TRBJ1-2, reads NAGVMQNPRHLVRRRGQEARLRCSPMKGHSHVYWYRQLPEEGLKFMVYLQKENIIDESGMPKERFSAEFPKEGPSILRIQQVVRGDSAAYFCASSSSDGYGYTFGSGTRLTVV.

The V and J genes are TRBV12-5 and TRBJ2-1, with a weak D call TRBD2 (6 bases). Deletions cut 0 bases from V and 7 bases from J, with 7 bases between. The CDR3 is 13 amino acids. CDR1 and CDR2 (germline): LGHNT, FRNRAP. The CDR3 coding sequence is TGTGCTAGTGGTTTGGTCGGGGGAAATGAGCAGTTCTTC. Amino acids: CASGLVGGNEQFF. Full variable domain (remainder filled in from reference TRBV12-5 and TRBJ2-1): DARVTQTPRHKVTEMGQEVTMRCQPILGHNTVFWYRQTMMQGLELLAYFRNRAPLDDSGMPKDRFSAEMPDATLATLKIQPSEPRDSAVYFCASGLVGGNEQFFGPGTRLTVL.

The gene calls are TRBV13 and TRBJ1-5, with TRBD1 matching over 7 bases. This CDR3 comprises 15 residues. CDR1 PRHDT and CDR2 FYEKMQ come from the germline V gene (reference sequence). J was trimmed by 2 bases and V by 5 bases; bases with no gene match: 6. The DNA of the CDR3 is TGTGCCAGCAGCATCACAGGGGTGGGCAATCAGCCCCAGCATTTT. This translates into CASSITGVGNQPQHF.

The V gene is TRBV18, the J gene TRBJ2-7; 11 bases align to TRBD2. The CDR3 spans 16 residues. The germline gives CDR1 KGHSH, CDR2 LQKENI. J lost 1 base, V lost 3 bases, and 5 bases had no gene match. The CDR3 loop reads CASSPVLAGASYEQYF. The CDR3, as DNA: TGTGCCAGCTCACCGGTACTAGCGGGAGCATCCTACGAGCAGTACTTC.

The genes are TRBV11-1 and TRBJ1-1; D ambiguous. The germline gives CDR1 SGHAT, CDR2 FQDESV (reference sequence). Trimming took 5 bases from V and 1 from J, leaving 8 bases between them. The CDR3 loop spans 13 amino acids. CDR3 DNA sequence: TGTGCCAGCAGCCCGGTTGAGAACACTGAAGCTTTCTTT. It specifies CASSPVENTEAFF.

The chain recombines TRBV18 with TRBJ1-1, with D unresolved. Germline V gives CDR1 KGHSH, CDR2 LQKENI. This CDR3 comprises 14 residues. V lost 3 bases, J lost 2 bases, and 10 bases lay in between. The CDR3 protein is CASSPMDQNTEAFF. In DNA form, the CDR3 reads TGTGCCAGCTCACCTATGGACCAAAACACTGAAGCTTTCTTT.

This chain connects TRBV19 to TRBJ2-5; TRBD1 matches at 7 bases. Germline lookup yields CDR1 LNHDA and CDR2 SQIVND (reference sequence). The CDR3 spans 13 residues. V dropped 10 bases and J dropped 5; count of bases not matched to a gene: 10. CDR3 region: CATNQGGGETQYF. The CDR3 DNA follows: TGTGCCACCAATCAAGGGGGCGGGGAGACCCAGTACTTC.

The rearrangement joins TRBV6-1 to TRBJ1-2; 8 bases align to TRBD1. This CDR3 spans 14 amino acids. V lost 5 bases and J lost 4; bases outside the gene matches: 6. Germline V lookup: CDR1 MNHNS, CDR2 SASEGT. CDR3 in DNA: TGTGCCAGCAGTAACGACAGGGGCGCCTATGGCTACACCTTC. Translation: CASSNDRGAYGYTF.

V and J are TRBV9 and TRBJ2-1, with 7 bases lining up with TRBD2. CDR3 length: 14 residues. Germline V gene data show CDR1 as SGDLS and CDR2 as YYNGEE. With V trimmed by 2 bases and J by 8 bases, 7 bases remained unmatched. The CDR3 DNA is TGTGCCAGCAGCGTGGTCTCTCGGGGGGATGAGCAGTTCTTC. It is translated as CASSVVSRGDEQFF. Using reference TRBV9 and TRBJ2-1 for the parts outside the CDR3, the full variable domain is DSGVTQTPKHLITATGQRVTLRCSPRSGDLSVYWYQQSLDQGLQFLIQYYNGEERAKGNILERFSAQQFPDLHSELNLSSLELGDSALYFCASSVVSRGDEQFFGPGTRLTVL.

On this clone itself: The same CDR3 is also encoded by other DNA sequences in this sample. The rearrangement joins TRBV7-2 to TRBJ2-3, with 8 bases aligning to TRBD2. The trim removed 6 bases at V and 2 bases at J, leaving 4 bases unmatched. The germline V gene has CDR1 SGHTA and CDR2 FQGNSA. The CDR3 covers 14 residues. Written as DNA, the CDR3 is TGTGCCAGCAGTCTAGCGGGTACCACAGATACGCAGTATTTT. This sequence encodes CASSLAGTTDTQYF.